This entry is about one T cell receptor beta chain. The clone's antigen remains unknown. No base-level quality is on record; no much larger clone is a single base apart. The immunoSEQ Assay was the method used to sequence TCRbeta CDR3 regions. After extraction, genomic DNA underwent amplification by bias-controlled multiplex PCR, followed by high-throughput sequencing. On the study's bioinformatics: To quantify the absolute abundance of each unique TCRbeta CDR3 region, sequences were collapsed and filtered. T cell fraction was estimated by normalization of TCRbeta template counts to usable DNA, with usable DNA being measured through amplification of reference genes present in all nucleated cells. Repertoire TCRs were annotated as SARS-CoV-2-specific when V gene, CDR3 amino acid sequence and J gene were exactly matched to a known reactive TCR set. The reference SARS-CoV-2 TCR set was derived from MIRA and filtered for enrichment in COVID-19-positive ImmuneCODE repertoires, a step that removed public or cross-reactive TCRs. Based on the MIRA antigens, annotated TCRs were further analysed at the level of specific ORF or position within ORF. Depth was the summed frequency of annotated unique rearrangements, while breadth was defined as annotated unique rearrangements over total unique productive rearrangements. Two-sided Wilcoxon rank-sum tests were used to compare TCR breadth between groups. Sourced from immuneACCESS, this table was stored by TCRdb with only in-frame sequences that have V and J called. A share of the clones is absent; for the studies checked, an unresolved V gene accounts for under half, and the remainder has no known explanation. V, J and clone size derive from that table, while D and trimming were established from the DNA sequence. In this sample the table shows roughly 420,000 clones, 89% of which occur a single time. The ten largest account for approximately 2.5% of the sample.

The sample originates from a study of Ad26.COV2.S vaccination and SARS-CoV-2 variants (dated by TCRdb to the early 2020s). The study in broad terms: Donors in the vaccine arm were drawn from COV1001, a phase I-IIa trial of Ad26.COV2.S in healthy adults that was multicentre, randomized, double-blind and placebo-controlled. Dosing of Ad26.COV2.S was intramuscular, at either 5x10^10 or 1x10^11 viral particles, delivered as one shot or as two shots spaced 56 days apart. Sequencing of the TCRbeta repertoire served to evaluate the specificity and breadth of SARS-CoV-2-reactive T cell receptors following Ad26.COV2.S vaccination. The TCR-sequenced set comprised about 32 samples: some 20 Ad26.COV2.S vaccine recipients, 5 placebo recipients and 8 SARS-CoV-2 convalescent individuals. Trial participants were randomized into five groups of five: low-dose or high-dose Ad26.COV2.S given once or twice, or placebo on both occasions. Investigators remained blinded to trial group allocation during experiments and outcome assessment. What the work shows at the level of the full study, not this receptor alone: Vaccine and placebo recipients had comparable non-spike TCR breadth, which fits with the vaccine containing only spike. The study lacked the statistical power to compare responses across vaccine doses or regimens. Substantial breadth of spike-specific CD8+ and CD4+ T cell responses was reported after vaccination. It was noted by the authors that total T cell responses may have been underestimated by the TCR breadth and depth analyses. Spike-specific TCR breadth was higher in Ad26.COV2.S recipients than in placebo recipients (P = 0.0014).

This sample's treatment or condition label indicates: over 15 received Ad26.COV2.S at low or high dose, single or two shots; 5 received placebo; per-sample allocation not given. Repertoires of vaccine and placebo recipients were sequenced from samples collected on day 63 after the first injection. Cohort 1b enrolled 25 or so adults aged 18-55 years at a single site in Boston, USA, between 29 July and 7 August 2020. As a vaccine, Ad26.COV2.S was a replication-incompetent adenovirus type 26 vector that expressed a prefusion-stabilized SARS-CoV-2 spike protein derived from the original Wuhan strain. The sequence was collected from a person aged 18-65 years who received the Ad26.COV2.S COVID-19 vaccine or a placebo. This specimen was peripheral blood, taken in a trial of Ad26.COV2.S vaccine versus placebo.

The sequence in DNA is TGTGCCTGGAGGGGACAAAACACCGGGGAGCTGTTTTTT. This sequence encodes CAWRGQNTGELFF. The chain links TRBV30 with TRBJ2-2; the D gene is perhaps TRBD1, on 6 matching bases. Sequences GTSNPN (CDR1) and SVGIG (CDR2) are obtained from the germline V gene (reference sequence). The germline ends are 7 bases apart after V is trimmed by 3 bases and J by 2 bases. The CDR3 numbers 13 residues from cysteine through phenylalanine. The kept DNA is CDR3 alone, 39 bases in frame from the first base.